This T cell receptor (beta chain) was identified during a study of OX40 agonist ivuxolimab in advanced cancers. Overall study: Aged about 23 to 80 with a mean of approximately 57 years, they were roughly 83% male.

Some clones are missing from TCRdb's copy, which holds only in-frame ones; the method was immunoSEQ multiplex PCR. Among tens of thousands of clones, around 90% were seen once, and the ten largest hold approximately 9.9%. Blood sampling was done at baseline, cycle 4 day 1, and cycle 7 day 1. The germline gives CDR1 ENHRY, CDR2 SYGVKD. With 2 bases removed from V and 11 bases from J, the gap between germline ends came to 7 bases. This CDR3 is 11 amino acids long. The source is an adult with an advanced solid tumor such as melanoma, head and neck, liver or kidney cancer. Sample: CD4+ or CD8+ T cells sorted from blood, taken in a trial of the OX40 agonist ivuxolimab. The rearrangement joins TRBV10-3 to TRBJ1-5; D gene uncertain. The CDR3 protein is CAISEGGTQHF. DNA of the CDR3: TGTGCCATCAGTGAGGGTGGGACCCAGCATTTT.